This T cell receptor beta chain was profiled in a study of regulatory T cells in long-lasting Graves disease (dated by TCRdb to about 2021). The study in broad terms: In the newly diagnosed Graves' disease group, patients had been taking antithyroid drugs for less than 3 months. Patients with persistent Graves' disease were compared with patients with newly diagnosed Graves' disease using TCR sequencing and RNA sequencing of peripheral blood. The study took place in China and was registered as a clinical trial. A total of 33 samples underwent TCR sequencing, from roughly 13 patients with persistent Graves' disease and roughly 20 patients with newly diagnosed Graves' disease. Study-wide findings and limitations: Persistent patients shared more public clonotypes among themselves (under 3,000) than newly diagnosed patients did (approximately 970). Sequencing and analysis were restricted to the TCR beta chain. Compared with newly diagnosed patients, patients with persistent Graves' disease had lower TCR Shannon entropy and fewer highly expanded clones, which suggests clonal expansion. Only peripheral blood was studied, because thyroid tissue, the primary lesion, was inaccessible. The authors acknowledged the small sample size as a limitation that may reduce accuracy. Preferential use of TRBV28, TRBJ1-2 and TRBJ2-5 was observed in persistent disease, whereas TRBV20-1 and TRBJ2-1 were favored in newly diagnosed disease.

CDR1 SGHRS and CDR2 YFSETQ were looked up in the germline V gene. The CDR3, from cysteine to phenylalanine, totals 14 residues. The retained sequence is limited to the CDR3, 42 bases, with the frame set at the first base. The junction shows trimming of 4 bases on V and 0 bases on J, plus 7 bases between the germline ends. Receptor libraries were prepared by multiplex PCR. Reads for this sample came from an Illumina HiSeq 4000. iRepertoire HTBI primers and Arm-PCR amplification of CDR3 regions were used to construct TCR beta libraries. PCR products were gel purified before sequencing. Regarding the original processing steps: Gene usage analysis of CDR3 amino acid clonotypes used the 55 to 80 TRBV and 14 to 15 TRBJ segments found across samples. Filtered high-quality paired reads were merged into contigs using COPE and FqMerger. BLAST was used to align contigs to the IMGT TRBV, TRBD and TRBJ reference genes, and CDR3 was defined following IMGT. Any clonotype with a frequency above 0.1% was classified as a highly expanded clone. Shannon entropy was used to measure repertoire diversity, and the Gini coefficient was used to measure V-J evenness. A clonotype found in more than one individual was treated as public. TCRdb trimmed public reads at Q25 via fastp, called clones via MiXCR and kept in-frame beta chains. Each CDR3 protein gets just one entry, which takes the most common genes and DNA from the rows behind it. The V and J calls shown here were made by TCRdb, not taken from the authors' results. The sample table shows 200,000 to 250,000 distinct CDR3 sequences, and around 21% are seen once. Of the sample, approximately 13% is held by the ten largest clones.

The time point label, as the study defines it: newly diagnosed GD, antithyroid drugs for less than 3 months. RNA was extracted from PBMCs in TRIzol for both TCR sequencing and RNA sequencing. Graves' disease was diagnosed according to American Thyroid Association guidelines. The patients came from an endocrinology department in Xi'an, China. Each patient gave about 9.1 milliliters of peripheral blood, collected in an EDTA anticoagulant tube. PBMCs were isolated by Ficoll Paque Plus density gradient separation without further T cell sorting. An Agilent 2100 Bioanalyzer and agarose gel were used to check RNA quality, while a NanoDrop 2000 measured RNA concentration. This clonotype occurred many times. The antigen it recognizes is unknown. Base qualities are not at hand, and no much larger clone is one base apart.

The specimen was peripheral blood mononuclear cells (PBMCs), collected at new diagnosis, from a patient treated with antithyroid drugs. This clonotype originated in a female donor with Graves disease. The V gene is TRBV5-1 and the J gene is TRBJ1-4; no D gene is confidently identified. The sequenced DNA: TGCGCCAGCAGCGAAAGTGCAACTAATGAAAAACTGTTTTTT. This sequence encodes CASSESATNEKLFF.